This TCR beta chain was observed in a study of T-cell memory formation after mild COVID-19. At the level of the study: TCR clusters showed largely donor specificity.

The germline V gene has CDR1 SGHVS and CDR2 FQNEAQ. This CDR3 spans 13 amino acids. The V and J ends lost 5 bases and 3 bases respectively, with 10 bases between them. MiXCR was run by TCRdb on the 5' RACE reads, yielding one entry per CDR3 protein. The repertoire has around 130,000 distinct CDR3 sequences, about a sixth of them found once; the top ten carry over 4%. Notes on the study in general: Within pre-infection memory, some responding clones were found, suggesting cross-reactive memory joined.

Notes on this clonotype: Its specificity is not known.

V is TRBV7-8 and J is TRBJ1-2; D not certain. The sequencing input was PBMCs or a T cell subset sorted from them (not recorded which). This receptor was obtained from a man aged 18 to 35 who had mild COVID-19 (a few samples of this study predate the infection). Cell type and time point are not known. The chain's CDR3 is CASSPGVDYGYTF. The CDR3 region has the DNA TGTGCCAGCAGCCCGGGAGTCGACTATGGCTACACCTTC.